These T cell receptor beta chains were read from a single sample in a study of shared clonotypes between healthy human individuals. Sequencing was performed with immunoSEQ multiplex PCR; in TCRdb, only in-frame clones are kept and a portion is missing. The sample includes millions of clones, 95% of them seen just once. Source material: naive CD4+ T cells sorted from blood. These receptors came from a man aged 18 to 30 in good health. Both conserved end residues are part of each CDR3. The order of the fields is clone size, V gene, J gene, CDR3 protein. A row's size may be missing; if present it is once, few, many or a size class.

size: .; V: TRBV10-3; J: TRBJ1-4; CDR3: CAISEGGGNEKLFF
size: few; V: TRBV7-9; J: TRBJ2-1; CDR3: CASSVGGSAYNEQFF
size: .; V: TRBV18; J: TRBJ1-5; CDR3: CASSPTALSNQPQHF
size: .; V: TRBV11-2; J: TRBJ2-3; CDR3: CASSLDVGLAGADTQYF
size: .; V: TRBV11-2; J: TRBJ2-3; CDR3: CASSSSPGNTDTQYF
size: .; V: TRBV2; J: TRBJ1-4; CDR3: CASSERVPEKLFF
size: .; V: TRBV6-5; J: TRBJ2-7; CDR3: CASSTLAGGSYEQYF
size: .; V: TRBV5-1; J: TRBJ2-1; CDR3: CASSLETPINEQFF
size: few; V: TRBV25-1; J: TRBJ2-7; CDR3: CASSGGKGGSSYEQYF
size: once; V: TRBV30; J: TRBJ1-1; CDR3: CAWDPWNTEAFF
size: .; V: TRBV5-4; J: TRBJ1-6; CDR3: CASSSAGRGISPLHF
size: .; V: TRBV30; J: TRBJ1-5; CDR3: CAWNGESNQPQHF
size: few; V: TRBV5-7; J: TRBJ2-1; CDR3: CASSWWVERNEQFF